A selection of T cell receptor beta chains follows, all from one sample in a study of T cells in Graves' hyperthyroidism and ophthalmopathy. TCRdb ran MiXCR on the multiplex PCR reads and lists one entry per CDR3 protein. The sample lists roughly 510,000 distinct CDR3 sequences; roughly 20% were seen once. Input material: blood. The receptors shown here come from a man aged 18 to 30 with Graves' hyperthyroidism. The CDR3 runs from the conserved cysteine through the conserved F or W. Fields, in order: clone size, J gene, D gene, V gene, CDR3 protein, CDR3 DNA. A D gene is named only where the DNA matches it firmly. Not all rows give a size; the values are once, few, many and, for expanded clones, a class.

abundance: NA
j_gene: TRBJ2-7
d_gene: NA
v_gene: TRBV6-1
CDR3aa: CASQGSGSYEQYF
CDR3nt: TGTGCCAGTCAGGGAAGTGGGTCCTACGAGCAGTACTTC

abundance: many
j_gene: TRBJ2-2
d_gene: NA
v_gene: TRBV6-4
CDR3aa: CASSDYPTGELFF
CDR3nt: TGTGCCAGCAGTGACTACCCCACCGGGGAGCTGTTTTTT

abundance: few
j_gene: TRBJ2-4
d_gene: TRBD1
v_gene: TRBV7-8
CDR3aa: CASSSPDRGRGSIQYF
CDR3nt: TGTGCCAGCAGCTCTCCCGACAGGGGGCGCGGTAGCATTCAGTACTTC

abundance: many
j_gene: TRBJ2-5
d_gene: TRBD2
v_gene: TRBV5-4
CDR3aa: CASSLGLAVQETQYF
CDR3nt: TGTGCCAGCAGCCTGGGACTAGCAGTCCAAGAGACCCAGTACTTC

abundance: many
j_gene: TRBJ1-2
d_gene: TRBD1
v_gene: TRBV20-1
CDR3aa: CSARDRATGTGAYGYTF
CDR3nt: TGCAGTGCTAGAGATCGGGCAACCGGGACAGGGGCGTATGGCTACACCTTC

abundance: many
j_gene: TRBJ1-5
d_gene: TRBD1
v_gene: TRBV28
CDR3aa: CASSLRWTGRNQPQHF
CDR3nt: TGTGCCAGCAGTTTAAGATGGACAGGCCGCAATCAGCCCCAGCATTTT

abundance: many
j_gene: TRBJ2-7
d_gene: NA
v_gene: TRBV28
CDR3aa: CASSLRLSYEQYF
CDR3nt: TGTGCCAGCAGTTTACGACTCTCCTACGAGCAGTACTTC

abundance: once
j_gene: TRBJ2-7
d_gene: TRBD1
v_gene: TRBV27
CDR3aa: CASSHDRGGNEQYF
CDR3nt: TGTGCCAGCAGTCATGACAGGGGCGGGAACGAGCAGTACTTC

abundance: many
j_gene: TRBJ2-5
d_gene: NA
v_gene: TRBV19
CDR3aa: CATSLGSEETQYF
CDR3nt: TGTGCCACCAGCCTAGGATCCGAAGAGACCCAGTACTTC

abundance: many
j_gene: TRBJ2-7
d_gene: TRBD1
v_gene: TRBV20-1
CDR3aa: CSARDRGTGAYEQYF
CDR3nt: TGCAGTGCTAGAGATCGGGGGACAGGTGCCTACGAGCAGTACTTC

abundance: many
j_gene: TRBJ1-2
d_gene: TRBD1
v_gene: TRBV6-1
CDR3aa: CASSGRDRGYGYTF
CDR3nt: TGTGCCAGCAGTGGGCGGGACAGGGGCTATGGCTACACCTTC

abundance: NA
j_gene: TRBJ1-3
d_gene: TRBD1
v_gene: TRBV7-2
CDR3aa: CASSSGTDPGNTIYF
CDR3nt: TGTGCCAGCAGCTCGGGGACAGACCCTGGAAACACCATATATTTT

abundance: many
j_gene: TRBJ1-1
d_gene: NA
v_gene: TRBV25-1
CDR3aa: CASSVGGAEAFF
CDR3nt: TGTGCCAGCAGTGTAGGGGGAGCGGAAGCTTTCTTT

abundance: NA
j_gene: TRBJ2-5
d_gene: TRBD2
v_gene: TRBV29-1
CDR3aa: CSVEGGGLAFETQYF
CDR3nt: TGCAGCGTTGAAGGAGGGGGACTAGCTTTTGAGACCCAGTACTTC

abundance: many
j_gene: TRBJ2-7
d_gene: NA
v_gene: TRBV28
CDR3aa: CASSFPAGTESYEQYF
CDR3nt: TGTGCCAGCAGTTTCCCTGCTGGGACGGAGAGCTACGAGCAGTACTTC

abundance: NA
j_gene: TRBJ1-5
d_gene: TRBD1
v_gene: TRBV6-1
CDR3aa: CASRADRGQGQPQHF
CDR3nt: TGTGCCAGCAGAGCGGACAGGGGGCAGGGTCAGCCCCAGCATTTT

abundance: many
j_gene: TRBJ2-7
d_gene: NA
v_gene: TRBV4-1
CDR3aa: CASSQEPKSYEQYF
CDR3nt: TGCGCCAGCAGCCAAGAGCCCAAGTCCTACGAGCAGTACTTC

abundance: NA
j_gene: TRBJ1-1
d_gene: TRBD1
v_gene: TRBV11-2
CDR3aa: CASSLEGGGQVFMNTEAFF
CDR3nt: TGTGCCAGCAGCTTAGAAGGAGGGGGCCAGGTTTTCATGAACACTGAAGCTTTCTTT

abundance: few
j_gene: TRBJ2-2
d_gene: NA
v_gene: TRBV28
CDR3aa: CASSLRTAGFLLFF
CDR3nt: TGTGCCAGCAGTTTACGGACAGCCGGTTTCTTACTGTTTTTT

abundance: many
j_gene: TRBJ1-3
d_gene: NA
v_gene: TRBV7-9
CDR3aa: CASRSRGSGNTIYF
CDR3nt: TGTGCCAGCAGGAGCAGGGGCTCTGGAAACACCATATATTTT